A single sample gave rise to the 2 T cell receptor beta chains below, sequenced in a study of blood T cell repertoires in COVID-19. Generated by immunoSEQ multiplex PCR, the TCRdb table keeps only in-frame clones and is missing some. The sample lists over 90,000 clones, more than 70% occurring once. The sample comprised peripheral blood. These receptors were obtained from an older woman in a cohort sampled during active or convalescent COVID-19.

The genes are TRBV19 and TRBJ1-5; D uncertain. V was pared by 7 bases and J by 4 bases, with 17 bases between. CDR1 is LNHDA and CDR2 is SQIVND in the germline V gene (reference sequence). The CDR3 covers 15 residues. CDR3: CASKRWFEPNQPQHF. The CDR3 DNA sequence: TGTGCCAGTAAGAGGTGGTTCGAGCCTAATCAGCCCCAGCATTTT. Variable domain in full (rest from reference TRBV19 and TRBJ1-5): DGGITQSPKYLFRKEGQNVTLSCEQNLNHDAMYWYRQDPGQGLRLIYYSQIVNDFQKGDIAEGYSVSREKKESFPLTVTSAQKNPTAFYLCASKRWFEPNQPQHFGDGTRLSIL.

The J gene is TRBJ1-1, the V gene TRBV9; 7 bases line up with TRBD1. This CDR3 contains 15 residues. The germline CDR1 and CDR2 sequences are SGDLS and YYNGEE. The V gene end was trimmed by 2 bases and the J gene end by 4 bases; junction bases not matched to a gene: 8. In nucleotides, the CDR3 is TGTGCCAGCAGCGTCGAGGGACAGCAACCCACTGAAGCTTTCTTT. Amino acids: CASSVEGQQPTEAFF. The variable domain in full, with the rest retrieved from reference TRBV9 and TRBJ1-1, is DSGVTQTPKHLITATGQRVTLRCSPRSGDLSVYWYQQSLDQGLQFLIQYYNGEERAKGNILERFSAQQFPDLHSELNLSSLELGDSALYFCASSVEGQQPTEAFFGQGTRLTVV.